One and the same sample provided the 21 T cell receptor beta chains below, sequenced in a study of T cells in Graves' hyperthyroidism and ophthalmopathy. RNA transcripts yielded amplified TCR beta CDR3 regions. RT-PCR in the first round (using the HTBI primer set) targeted the TCR CDR3. TCRdb analysed the multiplex PCR reads with MiXCR anew, one entry per CDR3 protein. The table shows about 210,000 distinct CDR3 sequences, with 15% to 20% occurring only once. Material: blood. Receptor source: a man aged 40-49 years with Graves' hyperthyroidism.

As regards this clonotype: A much larger clone sits a single nucleotide away, making a read error possible. V is TRBV6-1 and J is TRBJ2-3, with TRBD2 identical over 8 bases. In germline, CDR1 is MNHNS, CDR2 SASEGT. The CDR3 has 15 residues. V was clipped by 5 bases and J by 3 bases; unmatched bases: 7. The DNA of the CDR3 is TGTGCCAGCAGTTTCAACGGGGGGGGGACAGATACGCAGTATTTT. It is translated as CASSFNGGGTDTQYF.

In this sample, this clonotype turned up many times. V and J are TRBV12-3 or TRBV12-4 and TRBJ1-1, with D hard to call. V dropped 2 bases and J dropped 1 base, with 8 bases sitting between them. There are 14 residues in the CDR3. CDR3 coding DNA: TGTGCCAGCAGTTTACGAGGTGCGAACACTGAAGCTTTCTTT. It codes for CASSLRGANTEAFF.

This clonotype was recorded many times. The J gene is TRBJ2-3, the V gene TRBV6-2 or TRBV6-3; 9 nucleotides line up with TRBD2. The CDR3 contains 17 residues. J gave up 4 bases and V 0 bases, and 8 bases lay outside the gene matches. Germline CDR1 is MNHEY and CDR2 is SVGEGT. This CDR3 is CASSYSAASGAADTQYF. The DNA of the CDR3 is TGTGCCAGCAGTTACTCGGCGGCTAGCGGGGCGGCAGATACGCAGTATTTT.

The chain has TRBV6-1 and TRBJ1-6, with D perhaps matching TRBD1 (5 bases). CDR1 MNHNS and CDR2 SASEGT come from the germline V gene. Trimming removed 5 bases at V and 6 bases at J, with 8 bases between. This CDR3 spans 13 amino acids. The CDR3 sequence is CASSYDSNSPLHF. CDR3 bases: TGTGCCAGCAGTTACGACAGTAATTCACCCCTCCACTTT.

The table lists this clonotype with many counts. This CDR3 is CASSAPQGNYGYTF. As DNA, the CDR3 is TGTGCCAGCAGTGCTCCACAGGGCAACTATGGCTACACCTTC. This chain links TRBV2 with TRBJ1-2, with TRBD1 as a possible D gene (6 bases). CDR1 is SNHLY and CDR2 is FYNNEI in the germline V gene. CDR3 length: 14 residues. The V end was cut by 4 bases, the J end by 2 bases, with 11 bases between.

This clonotype was recorded at least ten times. V and J are TRBV20-1 and TRBJ1-2; D might be TRBD1 (5 bases). V was cut by 3 bases and J by 4 bases, with 9 bases left in between. Germline CDR1 and CDR2: DFQATT and SNEGSKA (reference sequence). The CDR3 covers 12 residues. The CDR3 coding sequence is TGCAGTGCTAGCGGACACGTCTATGGCTACACCTTC. This translates into CSASGHVYGYTF.

In its sample, this clonotype was seen many times. The chain uses TRBV11-3 and TRBJ2-1; no definite D call. This CDR3 is 14 amino acids long. The germline CDR1 and CDR2 sequences are SGHNT and YENEEA. V was cut by 5 bases and J by 3 bases, with 11 bases left in between. The CDR3 region is CASSPAESYNEQFF. The CDR3 bases are TGTGCCAGCAGCCCGGCGGAGAGCTACAATGAGCAGTTCTTC.

The rearrangement joins TRBV20-1 to TRBJ2-4; 9 bases agree with TRBD2. Germline V gene data show CDR1 as DFQATT and CDR2 as SNEGSKA (reference sequence). CDR3 length equals 17 residues. J lost 3 bases, V lost 6 bases, and 15 bases had no gene match. CDR3 region: CSALGLAGSLIKNIQYF. CDR3 coding DNA: TGCAGTGCCCTGGGGCTAGCGGGGAGTTTAATCAAAAACATTCAGTACTTC.

This clonotype has ten or more counts. The chain employs TRBV5-1 and TRBJ2-2; the match to TRBD1 covers 7 bases. Germline V lookup: CDR1 SGHRS, CDR2 YFSETQ. The CDR3 contains 15 residues. The ends lost 4 bases at V and 2 bases at J; junction bases unmatched: 5. The DNA of the CDR3 is TGCGCCAGCAGCCCCCCAGGGGGTAACACCGGGGAGCTGTTTTTT. As protein: CASSPPGGNTGELFF.

This clonotype has at least ten counts. The J gene is TRBJ2-5, the V gene TRBV20-1; D is unresolved. Trimming took 1 base from V and 3 from J, leaving 12 bases between them. Germline V CDR1 and CDR2: DFQATT, SNEGSKA (reference sequence). The CDR3 length is 14 residues. CDR3 sequence: CSARVGETEETQYF. The CDR3 region has the DNA TGCAGTGCTAGAGTAGGCGAGACTGAAGAGACCCAGTACTTC.

This clonotype was recorded at least ten times. The chain has TRBV11-2 and TRBJ2-7, with D perhaps assigned TRBD1 or TRBD2 (7 bases each). Germline V gene sequence: CDR1 SGHAT, CDR2 FQNNGV. CDR3 size: 14 residues. V lost 5 bases, J lost 5 bases, and 16 bases lay in between. CDR3 DNA: TGTGCCAGCAGCCGAGCGGGGACAGAGAACGAGCAGTACTTC. Amino acid sequence: CASSRAGTENEQYF. Full variable domain (missing parts from reference TRBV11-2 and TRBJ2-7): EAGVAQSPRYKIIEKRQSVAFWCNPISGHATLYWYQQILGQGPKLLIQFQNNGVVDDSQLPKDRFSAERLKGVDSTLKIQPAKLEDSAVYLCASSRAGTENEQYFGPGTRLTVT.

This clonotype was recorded many times. The rearrangement uses TRBV2 and TRBJ1-1, with 8 nucleotides matching TRBD1. Trimming took 0 bases from V and 3 from J; bases not matched to a gene: 9. In germline, CDR1 is SNHLY, CDR2 FYNNEI. The CDR3 length is 17 residues. Here the CDR3 reads CASSEAVWTGRDTEAFF. The CDR3 DNA is TGTGCCAGCAGTGAAGCGGTGTGGACAGGGAGGGACACTGAAGCTTTCTTT. The full variable domain, in which reference TRBV2 and TRBJ1-1 provide the parts outside the CDR3, is EPEVTQTPSHQVTQMGQEVILRCVPISNHLYFYWYRQILGQKVEFLVSFYNNEISEKSEIFDDQFSVERPDGSNFTLKIRSTKLEDSAMYFCASSEAVWTGRDTEAFFGQGTRLTVV.

This clonotype came up many times. J is TRBJ2-5 and V is TRBV4-1, with TRBD2 matching over 9 bases. The J segment lost 2 bases and the V segment lost 0 bases, leaving 7 bases of the junction unmatched. CDR3 length equals 17 residues. Germline values: CDR1 MGHRA, CDR2 YSYEKL. This chain's CDR3 is CASSQDLAGGIQETQYF. CDR3 nucleotide sequence: TGCGCCAGCAGCCAAGATCTCGCGGGGGGGATACAAGAGACCCAGTACTTC.

CDR3 in DNA: TGTGCCAGCAGGGGGTGGGCGGATACGCAGTATTTT. It encodes CASRGWADTQYF. The chain couples TRBV6-1 to TRBJ2-3; no definite D call. With 6 bases removed from V and 6 bases from J, the gap between germline ends came to 10 bases. CDR1 is MNHNS and CDR2 is SASEGT in the germline V gene. The CDR3 spans 12 residues.

The rearrangement links TRBV5-1 to TRBJ1-1; TRBD1 agrees at 9 bases. Trimming cost V 2 bases and J 5 bases; bases outside gene matches: 7. Germline V gene data show CDR1 as SGHRS and CDR2 as YFSETQ. There are 15 residues in the CDR3. In DNA, the CDR3 is TGCGCCAGCAGCTTCGGGACAGGGTCTCGGACTGAAGCTTTCTTT. Translation: CASSFGTGSRTEAFF.

The chain's CDR3 is CASSSPSTGGHNSPLHF. In DNA, the CDR3 is TGTGCCAGCAGTTCTCCCTCGACAGGGGGCCATAATTCACCCCTCCACTTT. The chain joins TRBV6-2 or TRBV6-3 to TRBJ1-6; 10 bases map to TRBD1. This CDR3 spans 17 amino acids. In germline, CDR1 is MNHEY, CDR2 SVGEGT. J lost 5 bases, V lost 4 bases, and 8 bases had no gene match.

The sample holds many counts of this clonotype. This chain connects TRBV7-2 to TRBJ2-5; 8 positions agree with TRBD2. J lost 3 bases, V lost 1 base, and 7 bases had no gene match. The CDR3 runs to 16 residues. Germline CDR1 reads SGHTA; CDR2 reads FQGNSA. The CDR3 DNA reads TGTGCCAGCAGCTTAGTTTCGGGGGGGAGGGAAGAGACCCAGTACTTC. Translation gives CASSLVSGGREETQYF.

Note on this clonotype: Just one base apart from a much larger clone, this may be a read error. CDR3 DNA: TGCAGTGCTAGGCTCCTCCTAAGCTCCTACGAGCAGTACTTC. This sequence encodes CSARLLLSSYEQYF. The gene calls are TRBV20-1 and TRBJ2-7, with unresolved D. V shed 3 bases and J shed 0 bases, with 12 bases lying between them. CDR1 and CDR2 from the germline V gene are DFQATT and SNEGSKA (reference sequence). This CDR3 comprises 14 residues.

Ten or more counts support this clonotype. The chain is built from TRBV20-1 and TRBJ1-5; possibly TRBD1 for D (5 bases). V shed 3 bases and J shed 0 bases, with 15 bases lying between them. The CDR3 runs 16 residues. Germline-derived CDR1 and CDR2 are DFQATT and SNEGSKA (reference sequence). CDR3 residues: CSASWGEGYSNQPQHF. CDR3 nucleotides: TGCAGTGCTAGTTGGGGGGAAGGTTATAGCAATCAGCCCCAGCATTTT.

This clonotype came up a few times. V usage is TRBV19 and J usage is TRBJ2-5; possibly TRBD1 for D (5 bases). Germline values: CDR1 LNHDA, CDR2 SQIVND (reference sequence). Trimming pared 7 bases from V and 4 bases from J, leaving 13 bases between. The CDR3 contains 13 residues. CDR3 nucleotide sequence: TGTGCCAGTAAGGCAGGGTCACGAGAGACCCAGTACTTC. Translation: CASKAGSRETQYF.

A few counts support this clonotype. The chain has TRBV6-1 and TRBJ2-1; TRBD2 agrees at 10 bases. The CDR3 extends over 16 amino acids. Looked up from germline, CDR1 is MNHNS and CDR2 is SASEGT. Trimming removed 5 bases from V and 7 bases from J; junction bases left unmatched: 11. The CDR3 sequence: CASSTQRGGRMNEQFF. In DNA form, the CDR3 reads TGTGCCAGCAGTACCCAGCGGGGGGGCCGTATGAATGAGCAGTTCTTC.